The following is a T cell receptor (beta chain) sequence with its context. This table comes from immunoSEQ multiplex PCR, and its TCRdb copy is limited to in-frame clones, with some not included. In the table there are hundreds of thousands of clones, roughly 90% of which are singletons. The data derive from a study of shared T cell receptors in the human thymus. The V segment lost 0 bases and the J segment 3 bases; nucleotides outside the gene matches: 5. The CDR3 contains 16 residues. CDR1 is GTSNPN, CDR2 SVGIG, per germline (reference sequence). The data were also submitted as part of a second study, on human thymus T cells. From that report: From resections taken during corrective heart surgery, the thymus tissue was obtained. Related research described thymic repertoires that were highly overlapping among unrelated individuals.

This chain connects TRBV30 to TRBJ1-5, with TRBD1 matching over 10 bases. The sequence was obtained from a boy less than two years old with a congenital heart defect. The sequenced material came from thymocytes. DNA for the CDR3: TGTGCCTGGAGTGTACCCGGGACAGGGGACAATCAGCCCCAGCATTTT. Its protein product is CAWSVPGTGDNQPQHF.